This T cell receptor (beta chain) was recorded in a study of blood T cells in healthy people across ages. PCR was performed a second time for roughly 7 to 11 cycles using a sample-barcoded 5' primer and a J-beta primer mix. A template-switch adaptor with 12 random nucleotides tagged each cDNA molecule. MiXCR was run by TCRdb on the 5' RACE reads, yielding one entry per CDR3 protein. The sample consists of over 1,200,000 distinct CDR3 sequences, roughly 60% of them appearing once. Germline V gene sequence: CDR1 MNHEY, CDR2 SMNVEV (reference sequence). J was trimmed by 0 bases and V by 6 bases; bases with no gene match: 3. CDR3 length equals 16 residues.

Sequencing was done on a sample of blood. This receptor was obtained from a man aged 18 to 35 in good health. J is TRBJ2-6 and V is TRBV27; 9 bases fit TRBD1. CDR3 nucleotide sequence: TGTGCCAGCAGGGGACAGGGTCCCTCTGGGGCCAACGTCCTGACTTTC. This gives the protein CASRGQGPSGANVLTF.